The entry that follows covers one TCR beta chain sequence. Its antigen remains unknown. The data belong to a study of T-cell memory formation after mild COVID-19. Findings and caveats of the study: Cross-reactive memory apparently joined, as some responding clones appeared in pre-infection memory. Chiefly within CM and EM were the contracting CD4+ clones; CD8+ ones were within EMRA. There was a balanced CD4/CD8 profile in clones contracting day 15 to 85, and later expanders leaned CD4+.

V dropped 6 bases and J dropped 3 bases, with 18 bases sitting between them. The CDR3 covers 15 residues. CDR1 is LGHDT, CDR2 YNNKEL, per germline (reference sequence). MiXCR, applied by TCRdb to the 5' RACE reads, yields one record per CDR3 protein. The sample carries about 270,000 distinct CDR3 sequences, roughly 17% recorded once. The sequence was obtained from a man between 18 and 29 years old who had mild COVID-19 (a few samples of this study predate the infection). Cell type and time point are not known. The chain employs TRBV3-1 and TRBJ2-7; D remains ambiguous. The sample was PBMCs or a T cell subset sorted from them (not recorded which). The CDR3 spells CASSPLGSFFYEQYF. Here the CDR3 DNA reads TGTGCCAGCAGTCCCCTGGGTAGCTTCTTCTACGAGCAGTACTTC.